This T cell receptor (beta chain) was sequenced in a study of chemoradiotherapy in HPV16-positive cancers (dated by TCRdb to the early 2020s). Looking at the study overall: Functional T-cell assays on cells from two HPV16-positive patients defined candidate HPV-specific T-cell clones and common TCR motifs. The study asked whether T-cell immunity to the HPV oncoproteins E6 and E7 changes during chemoradiotherapy and whether this immunity affects survival. Next, the candidate HPV-specific TCRs and motifs were followed in TCR repertoires from under 95 patients with HPV-related cancers.

Results the study describes overall, beyond this receptor: The functional definition of HPV-specific T cells came from only a couple of HPV16-positive patients, and the survival association was reported for HPV16-positive patients. Improved recurrence-free survival in HPV16-positive patients was associated with expansion of HPV-responsive T cells during chemoradiotherapy. Expansion of candidate HPV-specific clones and E7-related TCR motifs was observed in the tumor microenvironment during treatment, whereas no such expansion was observed for non-HPV-specific T cells.

Repertoires were sampled repeatedly over the course of chemoradiotherapy so that clonal expansion in the tumor microenvironment could be followed. Details on this clone: No antigen is known for it. There are no base qualities to consult, and no much larger clone falls within one base.

The CDR3 covers 16 residues, taking in both the cysteine and the phenylalanine. Only the CDR3 region is kept as DNA, spanning 48 bases read in frame from base 1. V is shortened by 4 bases, J by 2 bases, and the region joining them spans 15 bases. The germline V gene supplies CDR1 MDHEN and CDR2 SYDVKM. Library generation was performed with the immunoSEQ multiplex PCR assay. TCRdb retrieved this table from immuneACCESS and kept in-frame rearrangements only. Not all clones are present; in checked studies, unresolved V genes account for under half, and no reason is known for the remainder. This sample is represented by about 24,000 clones; around 90% of them were singletons. The ten largest clones add up to about a sixth of the sample.

The V gene is TRBV28 and the J gene is TRBJ1-3; no confident D gene assignment can be made. Sample: blood, taken from a patient who underwent chemoradiotherapy. The TCR was taken from a human donor with HPV-associated anogenital cancer. CDR3 reads: CASSSTSGVTGNTIYF. In nucleotides, the sequence is TGTGCCAGCAGTTCAACTTCAGGTGTAACTGGAAACACCATATATTTT.